The source of this TCR beta chain is a study of tumor and adjacent non-tumor tissue in lung cancer. TCRbeta libraries were built with three rounds of nested PCR, modified from ARM-PCR. One entry per CDR3 protein results from TCRdb running MiXCR on the multiplex PCR reads. The data show fewer than 75,000 distinct CDR3 sequences, with more than 65% seen just once and less than 50% held by the top ten. Comments on this clonotype: Likely a read error: the CDR3 ends without its conserved phenylalanine or tryptophan.

No cell sorting was done before RNA was extracted from the tissue. More than 3 cm separated this lung sample from the edge of the tumor. Germline lookup yields CDR1 KGHDR and CDR2 SFDVKD. Between the trimmed V and J ends, which lost 4 bases and 4 bases, there was a span of 9 bases. The CDR3 runs to 13 residues. Sequenced: distant non-tumor lung tissue. V and J are TRBV24-1 and TRBJ1-1; possibly TRBD1 for D (5 bases). The origin of this receptor is a man in his fifties or sixties with non-small cell lung cancer. CDR3 nucleotide sequence: TGTGCCACCAGTGACGAGGGGTTCACTGAAGCTTTCCTT. The encoded protein is CATSDEGFTEAFL.